This T cell receptor (beta chain) was recorded in a study of monozygotic twins with inflammatory bowel disease. Findings and caveats of the study: Reduced clonotype sharing with other individuals was observed in IBD patients relative to healthy twins, especially with disease activity. On the inverse Simpson index, IBD patients scored lower for TCRbeta diversity than healthy co-twins.

Germline V gene sequence: CDR1 SGHVT, CDR2 SQSDAQ. The CDR3 contains 18 residues. Reanalyzing the 5' RACE reads, TCRdb keeps one entry per CDR3 protein, without DNA. The sample's table shows 330,000 or so distinct CDR3 sequences. A note on this clonotype: The antigen is undetermined.

The source is a human donor with ulcerative colitis or Crohn's disease, or a healthy co-twin of an affected twin (not recorded which). The chain uses TRBV7-4 and TRBJ1-5; TCRdb selects TRBD1, and the lack of DNA leaves this call unchecked. The specimen was blood. CDR3 region: CASSHHGQPGDSNQPQHF.